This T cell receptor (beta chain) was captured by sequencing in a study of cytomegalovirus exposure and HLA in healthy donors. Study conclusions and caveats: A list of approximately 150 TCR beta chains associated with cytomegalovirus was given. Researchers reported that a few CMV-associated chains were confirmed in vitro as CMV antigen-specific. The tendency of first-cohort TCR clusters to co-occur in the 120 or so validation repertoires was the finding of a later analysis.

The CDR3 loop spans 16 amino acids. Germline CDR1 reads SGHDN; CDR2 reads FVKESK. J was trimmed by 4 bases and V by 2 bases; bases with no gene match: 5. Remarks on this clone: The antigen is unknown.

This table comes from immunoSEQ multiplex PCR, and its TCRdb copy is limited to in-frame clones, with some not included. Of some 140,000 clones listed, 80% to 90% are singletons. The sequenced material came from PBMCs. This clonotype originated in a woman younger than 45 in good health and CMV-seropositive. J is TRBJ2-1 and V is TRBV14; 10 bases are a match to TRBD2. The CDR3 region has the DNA TGTGCCAGCAGCCAACCGGGACTAGCGAGTTACAATGAGCAGTTCTTC. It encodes CASSQPGLASYNEQFF.